The T cell receptor beta chain under discussion was sequenced for a study of spatial heterogeneity in lung cancer. Study at large: The study observed each unique TCR and UMI combination more than ten times on average in raw reads. General observations from the study: Follow-up blood showed ubiquitous expanded tumor TCRs less than blood at resection did.

The sample holds a few counts of this clonotype. The antigen is undetermined. Time point specified: sample taken at primary tumor resection. Sequencing was performed on whole RNA extracted from tumor and nontumor lung tissue, or from frozen PBMC, and the material was left unsorted. TCRdb called the 5' RACE reads again in MiXCR, with one record for every CDR3 protein. There are 39,000 or so distinct CDR3 sequences in the sample; roughly 8% occur only once, and under 30% lies in the top ten. V lost 5 bases, J lost 7 bases, and 24 bases lay in between. Germline loops: CDR1 DFQATT, CDR2 SNEGSKA (reference sequence). The CDR3 contains 15 residues.

The sequences come from PBMCs, collected at surgery. The gene calls are TRBV20-1 and TRBJ2-7; D may be TRBD1 or TRBD2 (5 bases each). This TCR was recovered from a male donor with early-stage non-small cell lung cancer. For the CDR3, the DNA is TGCAGTGCTCGAGCATCGGACGGGGCCCAATGGGAGCAGTACTTC. Amino acid sequence: CSARASDGAQWEQYF.